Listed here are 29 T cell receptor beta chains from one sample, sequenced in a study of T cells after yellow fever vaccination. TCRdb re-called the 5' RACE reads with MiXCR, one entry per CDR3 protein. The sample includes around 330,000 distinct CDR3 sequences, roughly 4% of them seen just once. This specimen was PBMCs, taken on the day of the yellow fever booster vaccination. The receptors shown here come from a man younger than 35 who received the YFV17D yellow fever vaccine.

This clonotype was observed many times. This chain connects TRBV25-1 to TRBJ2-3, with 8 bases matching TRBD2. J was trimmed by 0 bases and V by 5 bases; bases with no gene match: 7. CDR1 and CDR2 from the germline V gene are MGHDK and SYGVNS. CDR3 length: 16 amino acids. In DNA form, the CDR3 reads TGTGCCAGCAGTAGCGGACTAGCACCCAGCACAGATACGCAGTATTTT. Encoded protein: CASSSGLAPSTDTQYF. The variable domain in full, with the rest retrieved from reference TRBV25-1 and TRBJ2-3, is EADIYQTPRYLVIGTGKKITLECSQTMGHDKMYWYQQDPGMELHLIHYSYGVNSTEKGDLSSESTVSRIRTEHFPLTLESARPSHTSQYLCASSSGLAPSTDTQYFGPGTRLTVL.

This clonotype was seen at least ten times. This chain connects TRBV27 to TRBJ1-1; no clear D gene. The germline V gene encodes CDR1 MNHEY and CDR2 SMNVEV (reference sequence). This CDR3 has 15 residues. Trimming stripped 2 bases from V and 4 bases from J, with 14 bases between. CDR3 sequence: CASSLNGGRGTEAFF. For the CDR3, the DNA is TGTGCCAGCAGTTTAAACGGAGGACGGGGCACTGAAGCTTTCTTT.

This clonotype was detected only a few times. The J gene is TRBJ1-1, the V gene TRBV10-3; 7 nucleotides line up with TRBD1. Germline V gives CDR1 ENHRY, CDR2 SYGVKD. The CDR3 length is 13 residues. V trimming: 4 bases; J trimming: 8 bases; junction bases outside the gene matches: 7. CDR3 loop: CAISGPKTGEAFF. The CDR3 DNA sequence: TGTGCCATCAGTGGCCCGAAGACAGGGGAAGCTTTCTTT.

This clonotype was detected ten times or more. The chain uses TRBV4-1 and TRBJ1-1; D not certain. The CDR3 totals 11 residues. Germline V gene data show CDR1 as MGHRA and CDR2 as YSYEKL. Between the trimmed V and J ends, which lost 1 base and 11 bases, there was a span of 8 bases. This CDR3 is CASSQASLAFF. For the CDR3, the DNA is TGCGCCAGCAGCCAAGCCAGTCTCGCTTTCTTT.

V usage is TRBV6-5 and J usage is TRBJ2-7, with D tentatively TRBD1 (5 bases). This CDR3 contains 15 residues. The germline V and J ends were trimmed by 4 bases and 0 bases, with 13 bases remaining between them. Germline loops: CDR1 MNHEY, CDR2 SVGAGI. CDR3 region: CASSSGAPSSYEQYF. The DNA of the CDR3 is TGTGCCAGCAGTTCTGGGGCCCCGAGCTCCTACGAGCAGTACTTC.

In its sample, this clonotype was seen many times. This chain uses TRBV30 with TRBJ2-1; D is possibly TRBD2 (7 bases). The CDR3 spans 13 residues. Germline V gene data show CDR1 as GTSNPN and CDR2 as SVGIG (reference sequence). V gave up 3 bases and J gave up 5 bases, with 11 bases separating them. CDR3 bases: TGTGCCTGGAGCACAGGGAGGGACAATGAGCAGTTCTTC. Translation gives CAWSTGRDNEQFF.

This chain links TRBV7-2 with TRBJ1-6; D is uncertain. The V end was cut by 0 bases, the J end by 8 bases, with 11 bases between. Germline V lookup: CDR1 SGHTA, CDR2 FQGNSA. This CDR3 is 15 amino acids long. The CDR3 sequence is CASSLAWWRDSPLHF. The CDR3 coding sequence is TGTGCCAGCAGCTTAGCGTGGTGGCGCGATTCACCCCTCCACTTT.

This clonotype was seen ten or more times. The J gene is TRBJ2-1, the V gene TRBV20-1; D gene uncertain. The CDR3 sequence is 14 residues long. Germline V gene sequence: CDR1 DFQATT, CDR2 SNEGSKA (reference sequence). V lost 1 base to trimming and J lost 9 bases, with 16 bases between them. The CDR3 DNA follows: TGCAGTGCTAGAGGTGGCAAGGGTGCGTTTGAGCAGTTCTTC. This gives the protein CSARGGKGAFEQFF.

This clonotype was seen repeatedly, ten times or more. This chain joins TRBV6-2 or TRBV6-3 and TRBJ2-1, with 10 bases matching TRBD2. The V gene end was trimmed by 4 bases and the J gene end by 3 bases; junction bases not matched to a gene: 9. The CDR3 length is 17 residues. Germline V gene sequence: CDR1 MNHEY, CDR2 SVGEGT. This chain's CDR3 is CASSSPVAGGDYNEQFF. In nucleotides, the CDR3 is TGTGCCAGCAGTTCCCCCGTAGCGGGGGGAGACTACAATGAGCAGTTCTTC.

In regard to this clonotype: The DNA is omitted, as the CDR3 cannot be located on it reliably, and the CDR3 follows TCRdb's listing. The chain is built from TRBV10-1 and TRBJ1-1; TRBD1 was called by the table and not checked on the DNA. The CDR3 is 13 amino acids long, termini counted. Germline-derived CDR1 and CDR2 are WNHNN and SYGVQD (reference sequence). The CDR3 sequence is CASSVAPGTGSFF.

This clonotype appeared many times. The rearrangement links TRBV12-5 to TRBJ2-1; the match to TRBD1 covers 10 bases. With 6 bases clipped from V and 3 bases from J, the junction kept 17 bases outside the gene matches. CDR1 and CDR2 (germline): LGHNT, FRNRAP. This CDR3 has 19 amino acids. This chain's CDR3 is CASGYPGQGTRRGYNEQFF. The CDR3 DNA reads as TGTGCTAGTGGGTATCCGGGACAGGGGACACGGCGGGGCTACAATGAGCAGTTCTTC.

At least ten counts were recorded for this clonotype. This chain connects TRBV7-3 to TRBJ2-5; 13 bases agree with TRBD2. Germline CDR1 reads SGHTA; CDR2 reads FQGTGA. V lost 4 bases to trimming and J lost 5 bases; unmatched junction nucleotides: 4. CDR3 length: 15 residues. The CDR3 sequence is CASSSGLAGAETQYF. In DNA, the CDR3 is TGTGCCAGCAGCTCCGGACTAGCGGGGGCCGAGACCCAGTACTTC.

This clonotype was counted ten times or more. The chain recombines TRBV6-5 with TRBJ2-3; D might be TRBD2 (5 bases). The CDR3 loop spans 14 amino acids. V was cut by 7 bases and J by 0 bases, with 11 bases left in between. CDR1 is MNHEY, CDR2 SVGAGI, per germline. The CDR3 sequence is CASNMGGSTDTQYF. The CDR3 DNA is TGTGCCAGCAATATGGGCGGGAGCACAGATACGCAGTATTTT.

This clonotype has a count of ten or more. Written as DNA, the CDR3 is TGCGCCAGCAGCCCGACACTAGCGGGGGGGATTTTCTATGAGCAGTTCTTC. Its translation is CASSPTLAGGIFYEQFF. The chain carries TRBV4-1 and TRBJ2-1; 13 positions agree with TRBD2. Per germline, CDR1 MGHRA and CDR2 YSYEKL. The CDR3 sequence is 17 residues long. J gave up 8 bases and V 4 bases, and 11 bases lay outside the gene matches.

The CDR3 DNA follows: TGCAGTGCTTCACAGCGGGGGTGGTCAGATACGCAGTATTTT. It encodes CSASQRGWSDTQYF. The chain couples TRBV20-1 to TRBJ2-3; 8 bases agree with TRBD2. J gave up 4 bases and V 5 bases, and 8 bases lay outside the gene matches. CDR1 and CDR2 (germline): DFQATT, SNEGSKA (reference sequence). The CDR3 is made up of 14 amino acids.

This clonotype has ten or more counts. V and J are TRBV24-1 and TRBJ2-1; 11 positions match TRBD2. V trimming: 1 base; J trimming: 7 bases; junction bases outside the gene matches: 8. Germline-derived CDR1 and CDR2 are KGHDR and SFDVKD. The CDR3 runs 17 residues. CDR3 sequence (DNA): TGTGCCACCAGTGATTTTACCACTAGCGGGGGTAGGAATGAGCAGTTCTTC. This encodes CATSDFTTSGGRNEQFF.

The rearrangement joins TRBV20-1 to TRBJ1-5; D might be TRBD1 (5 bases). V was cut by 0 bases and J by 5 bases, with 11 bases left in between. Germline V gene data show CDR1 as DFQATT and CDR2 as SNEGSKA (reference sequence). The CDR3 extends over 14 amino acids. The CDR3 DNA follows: TGCAGTGCTAGAGATGCAGGGATCCATCAGCCCCAGCATTTT. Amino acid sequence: CSARDAGIHQPQHF.

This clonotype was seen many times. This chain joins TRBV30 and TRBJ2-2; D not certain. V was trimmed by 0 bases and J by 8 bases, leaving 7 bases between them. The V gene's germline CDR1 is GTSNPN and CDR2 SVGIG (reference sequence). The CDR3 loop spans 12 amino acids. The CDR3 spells CAWSVRGGELFF. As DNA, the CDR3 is TGTGCCTGGAGTGTACGAGGAGGGGAGCTGTTTTTT.

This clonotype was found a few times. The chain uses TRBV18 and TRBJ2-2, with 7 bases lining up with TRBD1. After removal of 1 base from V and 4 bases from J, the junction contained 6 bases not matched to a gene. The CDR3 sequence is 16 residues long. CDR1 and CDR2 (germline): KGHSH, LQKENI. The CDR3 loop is CASSPLVQGSTGELFF. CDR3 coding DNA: TGTGCCAGCTCACCACTAGTACAGGGGAGCACCGGGGAGCTGTTTTTT.

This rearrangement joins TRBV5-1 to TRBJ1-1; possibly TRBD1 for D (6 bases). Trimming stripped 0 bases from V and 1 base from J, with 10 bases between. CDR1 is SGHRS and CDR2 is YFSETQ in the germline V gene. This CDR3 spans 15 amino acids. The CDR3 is CASSLANRANTEAFF. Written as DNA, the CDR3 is TGCGCCAGCAGCTTGGCCAACAGGGCGAACACTGAAGCTTTCTTT.

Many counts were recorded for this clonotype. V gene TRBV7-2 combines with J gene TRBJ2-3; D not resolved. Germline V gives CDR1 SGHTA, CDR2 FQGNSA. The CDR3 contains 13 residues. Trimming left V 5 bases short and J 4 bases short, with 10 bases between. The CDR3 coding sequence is TGTGCCAGCAGCGTAGAAGGGCCAGATACGCAGTATTTT. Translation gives CASSVEGPDTQYF.

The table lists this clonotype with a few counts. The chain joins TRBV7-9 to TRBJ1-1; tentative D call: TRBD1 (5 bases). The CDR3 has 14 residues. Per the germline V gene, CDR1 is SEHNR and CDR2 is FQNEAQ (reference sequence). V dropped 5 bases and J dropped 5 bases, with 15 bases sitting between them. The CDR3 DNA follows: TGTGCCAGCAGCCCCAGGGAGAGGCATACTGAAGCTTTCTTT. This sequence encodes CASSPRERHTEAFF. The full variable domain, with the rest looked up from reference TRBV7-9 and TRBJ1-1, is DTGVSQNPRHKITKRGQNVTFRCDPISEHNRLYWYRQTLGQGPEFLTYFQNEAQLEKSRLLSDRFSAERPKGSFSTLEIQRTEQGDSAMYLCASSPRERHTEAFFGQGTRLTVV.

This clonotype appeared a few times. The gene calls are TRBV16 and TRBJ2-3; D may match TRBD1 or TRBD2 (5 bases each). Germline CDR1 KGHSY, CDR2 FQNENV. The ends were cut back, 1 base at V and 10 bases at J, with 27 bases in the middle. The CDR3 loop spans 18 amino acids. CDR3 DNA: TGTGCCAGCAGCCAATTTGGCTTCGGTCAGGGAGCCACAAGTCCGCAGTATTTT. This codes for CASSQFGFGQGATSPQYF.

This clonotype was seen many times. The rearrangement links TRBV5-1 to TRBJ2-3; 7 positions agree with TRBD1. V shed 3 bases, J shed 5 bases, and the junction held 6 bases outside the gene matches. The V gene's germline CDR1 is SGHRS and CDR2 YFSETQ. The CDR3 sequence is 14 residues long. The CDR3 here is CASSSGTAKDTQYF. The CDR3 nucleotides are TGCGCCAGCAGCTCCGGGACAGCGAAAGATACGCAGTATTTT.

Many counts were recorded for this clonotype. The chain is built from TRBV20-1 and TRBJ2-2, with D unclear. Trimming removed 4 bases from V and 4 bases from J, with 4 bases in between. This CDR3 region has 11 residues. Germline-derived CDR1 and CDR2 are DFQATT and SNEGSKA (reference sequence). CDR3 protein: CSATGTGELFF. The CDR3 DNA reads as TGCAGTGCTACAGGCACCGGGGAGCTGTTTTTT.

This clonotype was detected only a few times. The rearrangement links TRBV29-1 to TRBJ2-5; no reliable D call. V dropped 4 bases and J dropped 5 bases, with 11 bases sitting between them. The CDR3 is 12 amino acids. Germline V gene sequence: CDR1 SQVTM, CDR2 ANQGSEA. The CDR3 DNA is TGCAGCGTTGTCCGGCCGCCGGAGACCCAGTACTTC. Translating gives CSVVRPPETQYF.

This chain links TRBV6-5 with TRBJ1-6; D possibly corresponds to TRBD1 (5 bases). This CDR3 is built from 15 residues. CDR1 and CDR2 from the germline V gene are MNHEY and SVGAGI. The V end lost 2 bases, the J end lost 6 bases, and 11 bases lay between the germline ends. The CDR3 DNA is TGTGCCAGCAGTTACGGATCGGGGGGTAATTCACCCCTCCACTTT. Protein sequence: CASSYGSGGNSPLHF.

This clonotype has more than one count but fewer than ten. As DNA, the CDR3 is TGTGCCAGCAGCTTGGCCGCACAGCTTAGCAATCAGCCCCAGCATTTT. Amino acids: CASSLAAQLSNQPQHF. The genes are TRBV5-5 and TRBJ1-5; D gene unclear. The V end lost 0 bases, the J end lost 0 bases, and 10 bases lay between the germline ends. Per germline, CDR1 SGHKS and CDR2 YYEKEE (reference sequence). This CDR3 region has 16 residues. Using reference TRBV5-5 and TRBJ1-5 for the parts outside the CDR3, the full variable domain is DAGVTQSPTHLIKTRGQQVTLRCSPISGHKSVSWYQQVLGQGPQFIFQYYEKEERGRGNFPDRFSARQFPNYSSELNVNALLLGDSALYLCASSLAAQLSNQPQHFGDGTRLSIL.

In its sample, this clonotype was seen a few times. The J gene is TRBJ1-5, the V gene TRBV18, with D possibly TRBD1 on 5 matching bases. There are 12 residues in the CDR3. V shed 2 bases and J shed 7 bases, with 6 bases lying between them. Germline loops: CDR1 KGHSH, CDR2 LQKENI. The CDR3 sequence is CASSPGAQPQHF. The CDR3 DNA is TGTGCCAGCTCACCAGGGGCACAGCCCCAGCATTTT.